This T cell receptor beta chain comes out of a study of shared clonotypes between healthy human individuals. Study-wide background: Three CD4 naive, three CD4 memory, two CD8 naive and one CD8 memory plate were used per donor. Whole-study findings and limits: Only blood was sampled; tissue repertoires likely differ.

Genomic DNA from each subset was divided evenly over several immunoSEQ plates. Measured with immunoSEQ multiplex PCR; TCRdb has only the in-frame clones, and not every one. Of about 2.2 million clones listed, roughly 93% were seen once; the top ten hold more than 1.5%. CD45RO-negative, CCR7-positively selected cells formed the naive CD8 fraction, excluding terminally differentiated effector memory CD45RA+ cells. Regarding this clone: Its antigen is currently unknown.

Germline assignment: CDR1 LGHNA and CDR2 YSLEER. The junction had 6 bases not matched to a gene; V was cut back by 1 base and J by 8 bases. The CDR3 runs 15 residues. J is TRBJ2-1 and V is TRBV4-3; 9 bases map to TRBD2. Material: naive CD8+ T cells from PBMCs. The TCR originated in a man younger than 30 in good health. Some clones in this sample may be carry-over from other donors' samples. The CDR3 coding sequence is TGCGCCAGCAGCCAAGTCACTAGCGGGTCACATGAGCAGTTCTTC. Protein sequence: CASSQVTSGSHEQFF.